Reported below is one T cell receptor beta chain. Antigen: not known. Investigators prepared the TCR beta libraries by applying iRepertoire HTBI primers and Arm-PCR of CDR3 regions. TCRdb itself ran the multiplex PCR reads through MiXCR, one entry per CDR3 protein. The sample lists 350,000 to 500,000 distinct CDR3 sequences; approximately 22% were seen once. The sample comes from a study of regulatory T cells in long-lasting Graves disease. General study findings and limits: Persistent disease preferred TRBV28, TRBJ1-2 and TRBJ2-5; new disease, TRBV20-1 and TRBJ2-1. Patients with persistent Graves' had lower TCR diversity than newly diagnosed patients. Accuracy was perhaps lowered by the small sample size. Public clonotype sharing was higher in persistent than newly diagnosed patients.

CDR3 length: 13 amino acids. The V and J ends lost 10 bases and 9 bases respectively, with 19 bases between them. Germline V lookup: CDR1 MNHEY, CDR2 SVGEGT. Time point given: persistent/refractory GD, antithyroid drugs over 5 years with positive TRAb. PBMCs provided the RNA from which the TCR library was made. Sequenced here: peripheral blood mononuclear cells (PBMCs), sampled when the disease was refractory, from a patient treated with antithyroid drugs. V gene TRBV6-2 or TRBV6-3 combines with J gene TRBJ1-5; D gene uncertain. This clonotype was sampled from a female donor with Graves disease. This CDR3 is CATCPGPWMPQHF. CDR3 nucleotides: TGTGCCACCTGTCCAGGACCTTGGATGCCCCAGCATTTT.